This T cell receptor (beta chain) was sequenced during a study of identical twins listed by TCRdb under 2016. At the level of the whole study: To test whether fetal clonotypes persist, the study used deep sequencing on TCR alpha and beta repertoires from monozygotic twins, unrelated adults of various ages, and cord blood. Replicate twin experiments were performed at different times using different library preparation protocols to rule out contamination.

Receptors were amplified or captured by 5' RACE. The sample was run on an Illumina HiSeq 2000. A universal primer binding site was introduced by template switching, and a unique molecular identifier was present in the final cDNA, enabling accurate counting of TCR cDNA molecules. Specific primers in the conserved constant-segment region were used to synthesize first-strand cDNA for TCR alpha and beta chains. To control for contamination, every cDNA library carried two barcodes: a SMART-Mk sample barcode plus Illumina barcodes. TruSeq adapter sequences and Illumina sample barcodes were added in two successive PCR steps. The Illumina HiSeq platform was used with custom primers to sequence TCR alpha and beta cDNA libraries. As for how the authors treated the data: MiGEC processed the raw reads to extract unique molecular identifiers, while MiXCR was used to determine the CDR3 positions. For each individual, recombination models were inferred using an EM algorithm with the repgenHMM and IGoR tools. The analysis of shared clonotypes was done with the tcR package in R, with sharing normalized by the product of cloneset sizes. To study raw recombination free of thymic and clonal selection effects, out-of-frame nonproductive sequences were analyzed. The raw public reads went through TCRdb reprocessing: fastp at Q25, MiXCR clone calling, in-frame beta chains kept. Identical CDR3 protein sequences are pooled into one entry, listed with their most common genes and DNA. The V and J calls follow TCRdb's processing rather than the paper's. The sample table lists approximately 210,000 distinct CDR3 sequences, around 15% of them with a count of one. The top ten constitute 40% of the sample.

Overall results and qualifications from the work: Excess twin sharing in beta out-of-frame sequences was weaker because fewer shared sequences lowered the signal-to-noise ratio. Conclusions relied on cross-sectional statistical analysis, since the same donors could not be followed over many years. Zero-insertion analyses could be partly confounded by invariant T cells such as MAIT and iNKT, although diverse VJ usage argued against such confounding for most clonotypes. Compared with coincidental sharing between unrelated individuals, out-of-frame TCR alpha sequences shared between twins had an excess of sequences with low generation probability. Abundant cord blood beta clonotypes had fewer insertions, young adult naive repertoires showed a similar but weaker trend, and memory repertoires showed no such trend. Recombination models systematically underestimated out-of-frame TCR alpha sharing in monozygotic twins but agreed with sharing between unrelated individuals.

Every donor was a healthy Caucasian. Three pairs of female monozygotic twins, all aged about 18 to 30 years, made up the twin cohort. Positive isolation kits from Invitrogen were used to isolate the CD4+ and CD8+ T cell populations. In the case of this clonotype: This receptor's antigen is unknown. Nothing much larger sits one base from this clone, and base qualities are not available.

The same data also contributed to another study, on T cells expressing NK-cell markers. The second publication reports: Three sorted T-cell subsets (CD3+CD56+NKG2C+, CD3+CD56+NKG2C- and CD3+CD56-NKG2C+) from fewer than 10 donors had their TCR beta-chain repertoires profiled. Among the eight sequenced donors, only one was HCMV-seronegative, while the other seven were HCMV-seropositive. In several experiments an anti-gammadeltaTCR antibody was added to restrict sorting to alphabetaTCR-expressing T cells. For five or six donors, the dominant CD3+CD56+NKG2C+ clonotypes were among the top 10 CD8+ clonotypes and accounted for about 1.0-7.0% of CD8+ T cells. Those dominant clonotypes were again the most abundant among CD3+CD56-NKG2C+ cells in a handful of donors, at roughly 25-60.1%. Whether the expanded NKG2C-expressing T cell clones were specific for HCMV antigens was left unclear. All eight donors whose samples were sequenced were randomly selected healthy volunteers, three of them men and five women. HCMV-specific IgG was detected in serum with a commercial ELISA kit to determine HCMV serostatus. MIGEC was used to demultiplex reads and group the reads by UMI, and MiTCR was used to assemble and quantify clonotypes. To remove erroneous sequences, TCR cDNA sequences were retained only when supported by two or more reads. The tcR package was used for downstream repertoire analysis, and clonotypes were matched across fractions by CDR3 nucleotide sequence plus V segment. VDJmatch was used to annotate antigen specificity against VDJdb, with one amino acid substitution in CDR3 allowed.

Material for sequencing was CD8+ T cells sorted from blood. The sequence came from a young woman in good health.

CDR3 reads: CSARDRGGDTQYF. The nucleotide sequence is given as TGCAGTGCTCGGGACAGGGGAGGGGATACGCAGTATTTT. Here the chain combines TRBV20-1 and TRBJ2-3, with TRBD1 identical over 10 junction bases. From V the trimming removes 5 bases and from J it removes 6 bases, while the gene matches leave 5 bases of the junction unaccounted for. From the cysteine through the phenylalanine, the CDR3 covers 13 amino acids. Kept here is only the CDR3 DNA, which spans 39 bases and is read in frame from base 1. The germline V gene (reference sequence) gives CDR1 as DFQATT and CDR2 as SNEGSKA.